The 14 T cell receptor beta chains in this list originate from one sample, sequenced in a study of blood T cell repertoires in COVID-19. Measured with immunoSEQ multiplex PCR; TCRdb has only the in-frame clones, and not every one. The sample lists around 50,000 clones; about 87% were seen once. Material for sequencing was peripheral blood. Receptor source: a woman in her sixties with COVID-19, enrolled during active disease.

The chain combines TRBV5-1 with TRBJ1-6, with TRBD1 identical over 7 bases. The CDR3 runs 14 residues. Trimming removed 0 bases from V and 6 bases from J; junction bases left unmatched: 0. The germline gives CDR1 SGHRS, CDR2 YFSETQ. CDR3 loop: CASSLGQGNSPLHF. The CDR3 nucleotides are TGCGCCAGCAGCTTGGGACAGGGTAATTCACCCCTCCACTTT.

The CDR3 here is CASSIIGAGRRNTIYF. The CDR3 coding sequence is TGTGCCAGTAGTATTATTGGGGCAGGTCGAAGAAACACCATATATTTT. The chain joins TRBV19 to TRBJ1-3; a possible D gene is TRBD1 (5 bases). The CDR3 runs 16 residues. The germline V gene encodes CDR1 LNHDA and CDR2 SQIVND (reference sequence). V lost 3 bases and J lost 5, with 17 bases in between.

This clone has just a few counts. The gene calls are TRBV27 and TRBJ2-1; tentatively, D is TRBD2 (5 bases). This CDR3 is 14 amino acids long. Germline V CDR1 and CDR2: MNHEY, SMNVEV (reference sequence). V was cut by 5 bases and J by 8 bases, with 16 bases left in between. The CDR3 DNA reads TGTGCCAGCAGTCACAAAAGGACTGGGGATGAGCAGTTCTTC. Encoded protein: CASSHKRTGDEQFF.

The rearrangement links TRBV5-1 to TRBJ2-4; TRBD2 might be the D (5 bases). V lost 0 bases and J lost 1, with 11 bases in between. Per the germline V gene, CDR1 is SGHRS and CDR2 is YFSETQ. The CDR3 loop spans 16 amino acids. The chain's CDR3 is CASSLGGLSAKNIQYF. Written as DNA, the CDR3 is TGCGCCAGCAGCTTGGGCGGGCTGTCGGCCAAAAACATTCAGTACTTC.

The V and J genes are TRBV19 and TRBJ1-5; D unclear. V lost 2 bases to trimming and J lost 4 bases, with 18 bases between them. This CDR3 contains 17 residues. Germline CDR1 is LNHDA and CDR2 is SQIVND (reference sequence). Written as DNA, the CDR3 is TGTGCCAGTAGTATACCCCCATTTGGGCAGAGTAATCAGCCCCAGCATTTT. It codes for CASSIPPFGQSNQPQHF.

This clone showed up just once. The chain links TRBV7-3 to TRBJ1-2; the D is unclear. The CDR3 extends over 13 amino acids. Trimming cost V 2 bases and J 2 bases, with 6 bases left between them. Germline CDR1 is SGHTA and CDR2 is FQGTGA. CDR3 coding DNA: TGTGCCAGCAGCTTATCAGCGAACTATGGCTACACCTTC. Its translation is CASSLSANYGYTF.

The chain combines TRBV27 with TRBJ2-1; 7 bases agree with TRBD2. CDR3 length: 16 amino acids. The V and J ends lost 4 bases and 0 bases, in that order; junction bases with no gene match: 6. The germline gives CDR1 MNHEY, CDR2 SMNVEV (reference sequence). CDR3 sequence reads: CASSSHRDYSYNEQFF. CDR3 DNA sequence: TGTGCCAGCAGTTCCCACCGGGACTACTCCTACAATGAGCAGTTCTTC.

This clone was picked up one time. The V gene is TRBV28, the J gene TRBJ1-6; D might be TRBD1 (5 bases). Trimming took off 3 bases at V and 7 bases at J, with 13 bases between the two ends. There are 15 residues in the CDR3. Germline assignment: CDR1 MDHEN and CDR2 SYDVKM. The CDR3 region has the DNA TGTGCCAGCAGTTTTTTAGACAGAGAGAATTCACCCCTCCACTTT. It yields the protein CASSFLDRENSPLHF.

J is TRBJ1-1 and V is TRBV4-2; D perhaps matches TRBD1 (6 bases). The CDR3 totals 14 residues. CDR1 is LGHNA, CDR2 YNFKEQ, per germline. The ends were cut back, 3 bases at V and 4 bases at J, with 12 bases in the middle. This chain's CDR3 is CASSHSGGRTEAFF. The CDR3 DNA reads TGTGCCAGCAGCCATTCCGGGGGGCGCACTGAAGCTTTCTTT.

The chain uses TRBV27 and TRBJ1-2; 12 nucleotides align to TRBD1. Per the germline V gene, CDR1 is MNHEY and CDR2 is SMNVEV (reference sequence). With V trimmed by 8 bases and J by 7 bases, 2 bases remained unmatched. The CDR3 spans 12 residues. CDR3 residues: CASRDRGLGYTF. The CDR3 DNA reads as TGTGCCAGCCGGGACAGGGGGCTTGGCTACACCTTC.

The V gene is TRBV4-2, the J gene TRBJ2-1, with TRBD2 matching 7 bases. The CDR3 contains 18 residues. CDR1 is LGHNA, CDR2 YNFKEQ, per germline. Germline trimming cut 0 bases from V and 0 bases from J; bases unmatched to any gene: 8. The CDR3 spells CASSQEWPGGSSYNEQFF. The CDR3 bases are TGTGCCAGCAGCCAAGAATGGCCGGGAGGCAGCTCCTACAATGAGCAGTTCTTC.

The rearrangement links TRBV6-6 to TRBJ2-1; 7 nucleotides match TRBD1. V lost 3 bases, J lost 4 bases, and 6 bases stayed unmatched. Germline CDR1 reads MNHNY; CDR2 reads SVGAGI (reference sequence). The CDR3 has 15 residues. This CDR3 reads CASSYGTDLYNEQFF. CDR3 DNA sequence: TGTGCCAGCAGTTATGGGACAGATCTTTACAATGAGCAGTTCTTC.

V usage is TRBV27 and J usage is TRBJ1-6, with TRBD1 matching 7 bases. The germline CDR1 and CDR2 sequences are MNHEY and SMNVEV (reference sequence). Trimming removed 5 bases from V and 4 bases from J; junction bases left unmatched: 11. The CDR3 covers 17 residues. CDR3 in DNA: TGTGCCAGCAGTCCCTCTTCTAGACAGGGTTATAATTCACCCCTCCACTTT. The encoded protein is CASSPSSRQGYNSPLHF.

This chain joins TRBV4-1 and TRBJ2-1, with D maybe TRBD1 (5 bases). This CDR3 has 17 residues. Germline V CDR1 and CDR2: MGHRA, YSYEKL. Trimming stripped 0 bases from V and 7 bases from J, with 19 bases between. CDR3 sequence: CASSQDVAVGARNEQFF. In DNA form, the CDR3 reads TGCGCCAGCAGCCAAGACGTGGCGGTTGGGGCTCGGAATGAGCAGTTCTTC.